A single sample gave rise to the 13 T cell receptor beta chains below, sequenced in a study of blood T cells in healthy people across ages. A second PCR, run for about 6 to 11 cycles, used a sample-barcoded 5' primer plus a J-beta primer mix. TCRdb itself ran the 5' RACE reads through MiXCR, one entry per CDR3 protein. The profile covers about 640,000 distinct CDR3 sequences, with approximately 50% appearing a single time and approximately 40% taken by the ten largest. The source material was blood. All receptors come from a man aged 60 to 75 in good health.

This chain connects TRBV10-2 to TRBJ2-5; D tentatively fits TRBD1 or TRBD2 (5 bases each). The J call may be wrong; the DNA end is better matched by TRBJ2-7. Per germline, CDR1 WSHSY and CDR2 SAAADI. CDR3 length: 14 amino acids. CDR3 region: CASRGVGNPGEQYF. Written as DNA, the CDR3 is TGCGCCAGCAGGGGGGTGGGTAACCCGGGCGAGCAGTACTTC.

This clonotype was found once. At one end the junction does not follow the germline gene, possibly because of a read error. The genes are TRBV6-1 and TRBJ2-6; 8 nucleotides align to TRBD1. The CDR3 contains 18 residues. The germline CDR1 and CDR2 sequences are MNHNS and SASEGT. This CDR3 reads CTSSRNAGTGNRANVLTF. The CDR3 DNA sequence: TGTACCAGCAGCCGGAATGCCGGGACAGGCAATAGGGCCAACGTCCTGACTTTC.

The chain uses TRBV10-1 and TRBJ1-1; D is perhaps TRBD1 (5 bases). Germline V lookup: CDR1 WNHNN, CDR2 SYGVQD (reference sequence). With 6 bases removed from V and 2 bases from J, the gap between germline ends came to 10 bases. The CDR3 sequence is 13 residues long. The CDR3 spells CASRDQGNTEAFF. The CDR3 DNA sequence: TGCGCCAGCAGGGATCAGGGAAACACTGAAGCTTTCTTT.

J is TRBJ1-2 and V is TRBV7-2, with 9 bases matching TRBD1. This CDR3 is 15 amino acids long. V lost 5 bases and J lost 4; bases outside the gene matches: 8. Germline assignment: CDR1 SGHTA and CDR2 FQGNSA. CDR3 DNA sequence: TGTGCCAGCAGCACCGGGACAGGGAGAGCCTATGGCTACACCTTC. Translated: CASSTGTGRAYGYTF.

The genes are TRBV29-1 and TRBJ2-3; 9 nucleotides agree with TRBD2. There are 14 residues in the CDR3. Germline trimming cut 6 bases from V and 1 base from J; bases unmatched to any gene: 5. The V gene's germline CDR1 is SQVTM and CDR2 ANQGSEA. The CDR3 spells CSVASSGGTDTQYF. DNA for the CDR3: TGCAGCGTAGCATCTAGCGGGGGCACAGATACGCAGTATTTT.

The chain recombines TRBV6-5 with TRBJ2-3, with 7 bases lining up with TRBD1. CDR1 is MNHEY and CDR2 is SVGAGI in the germline V gene. Trimming took 0 bases from V and 4 from J; bases not matched to a gene: 10. The CDR3 has 17 amino acids. CDR3 DNA: TGTGCCAGCAGTTACTCGGCATCGGCAGGGGGTGCAGATACGCAGTATTTT. Its protein is CASSYSASAGGADTQYF.

The chain links TRBV5-1 to TRBJ2-7; either TRBD1 or TRBD2 may fit D (6 bases each). V was clipped by 0 bases and J by 6 bases, with 7 bases between them. Germline V gene data show CDR1 as SGHRS and CDR2 as YFSETQ. This CDR3 is built from 12 residues. The CDR3 here is CASSLAGAEQYF. DNA of the CDR3: TGCGCCAGCAGCTTGGCGGGGGCCGAGCAGTACTTC.

The chain carries TRBV12-3 or TRBV12-4 and TRBJ1-1; the D gene is possibly TRBD1 (5 bases). V dropped 7 bases and J dropped 5 bases, with 17 bases sitting between them. This CDR3 spans 14 amino acids. The CDR3 spells CASTSGPDRTEAFF. The CDR3, as DNA: TGTGCCAGCACCTCGGGACCAGATCGAACTGAAGCTTTCTTT.

This clonotype was counted a few times. This sequence joins TRBV6-5 and TRBJ2-6; unclear D gene. In germline, CDR1 is MNHEY, CDR2 SVGAGI. V was cut by 7 bases and J by 2 bases, with 6 bases left in between. The CDR3 sequence is 13 residues long. DNA of the CDR3: TGTGCCAGCACCGATCCTGGGGCCAACGTCCTGACTTTC. It yields the protein CASTDPGANVLTF.

The V gene is TRBV28, the J gene TRBJ1-2; D is unclear. The CDR3 spans 14 residues. Deletions cut 10 bases from V and 3 bases from J, with 18 bases between. Germline-derived CDR1 and CDR2 are MDHEN and SYDVKM. The CDR3 is CAIRRASADYGYTF. The CDR3 DNA follows: TGTGCCATCAGAAGGGCCTCGGCTGACTATGGCTACACCTTC.

This clonotype was detected only a few times. The V and J genes are TRBV2 and TRBJ2-4; no clear D. The CDR3 contains 14 residues. Trimming removed 8 bases from V and 0 bases from J, with 11 bases in between. The germline V gene encodes CDR1 SNHLY and CDR2 FYNNEI. CDR3 nucleotide sequence: TGTGCCAGCGCCCTGGCAGAAGCCAAAAACATTCAGTACTTC. Its translation is CASALAEAKNIQYF.

The chain carries TRBV4-1 and TRBJ1-6; 11 nucleotides agree with TRBD1. Germline V gene lookup returns CDR1 MGHRA and CDR2 YSYEKL. The CDR3 is 16 amino acids. The V segment lost 3 bases and the J segment 7 bases; nucleotides outside the gene matches: 5. This chain's CDR3 is CASSHGQGARNSPLHF. The CDR3 coding sequence is TGCGCCAGCAGCCACGGACAGGGGGCCAGGAATTCACCCCTCCACTTT.

The chain is built from TRBV10-1 and TRBJ2-1; 11 bases line up with TRBD2. The CDR3 extends over 15 amino acids. V shed 0 bases, J shed 7 bases, and the junction held 2 bases outside the gene matches. The germline V gene has CDR1 WNHNN and CDR2 SYGVQD (reference sequence). The CDR3 sequence: CASSESTSGGNEQFF. The DNA for the CDR3 is TGCGCCAGCAGTGAGTCTACTAGCGGGGGTAATGAGCAGTTCTTC.